This T cell receptor (beta chain) was retrieved from a study of beta chain features in type 1 diabetes. This CDR3 comprises 13 residues. Looked up from germline, CDR1 is GTSNPN and CDR2 is SVGIG (reference sequence). V gave up 4 bases and J gave up 4 bases, with 13 bases separating them. The isolated RNA, all of it, was reverse transcribed, so expressed TCRB transcripts were what got sequenced. Data came from immunoSEQ multiplex PCR; TCRdb stores just in-frame clones and leaves some out. The data show 200,000 to 250,000 clones, 11% seen once. This clone was recorded a few times. This CDR3 is also generated by other DNA sequences in the sample.

Sequencing used central memory CD4+ T cells from blood. The TCR originated in a man aged 18 to 29 in good health. This chain connects TRBV30 to TRBJ2-5, with D maybe TRBD2 (7 bases). The CDR3 sequence: CAWKQGGGETQYF. The CDR3 coding sequence is TGTGCCTGGAAACAGGGAGGGGGAGAGACCCAGTACTTC.